This T cell receptor beta chain comes out of a study of blood T cell repertoires in COVID-19. V was shortened by 10 bases and J by 4 bases, with 16 bases between the two germline ends. The germline CDR1 and CDR2 sequences are MNHEY and SVGAGI. The CDR3 spans 13 residues. Repertoires were generated with immunoSEQ multiplex PCR, while TCRdb's copy carries only in-frame clones and drops some. The sample has roughly 86,000 clones; 91% are singletons. The V gene is TRBV6-5, the J gene TRBJ1-1; D might be TRBD1 (5 bases). The TCR originated in a woman in her 50s in a cohort sampled during active COVID-19. The sequencing sample was made of peripheral blood. The CDR3 nucleotides read TGTGCCACCCTGTTTGGCGGGGGCACTGAAGCTTTCTTT. Its protein is CATLFGGGTEAFF.